This T cell receptor beta chain was identified during a study of human T cells and chemical hapten exposure. Looking at the study overall: Skin of the upper inner arm, about 2 cm by about 2 cm, received 2% DPC for sensitization.

About this clonotype: Its antigen is currently unknown.

This CDR3 has 14 amino acids. The V gene lost 3 bases and the J gene lost 6 bases, with 15 bases spanning the gap. Germline-derived CDR1 and CDR2 are SGDLS and YYNGEE. Study-wide results and limits: DPC sensitization left the count of TCRs above 1 in 1000 unchanged. Against controls, expanded TCRs gave rise to significantly more large CDR3 similarity clusters.

Time point here: patch test 3, about 24 weeks after DPC sensitization. Treatment reported: therapeutic diphenylcyclopropenone sensitization with weekly scalp DPC. MiXCR, applied by TCRdb to the RACE reads, yields one record per CDR3 protein. The repertoire holds about 160,000 distinct CDR3 sequences, with around a quarter as singletons. The sample was whole blood, taken in connection with sensitization to the hapten diphenylcyclopropenone (DPC). The rearrangement links TRBV9 to TRBJ1-1; TRBD1 is a possible D gene (6 bases). The receptor was isolated from a woman in her late teens or twenties with alopecia areata. Some clones in this sample may be carry-over from other donors' samples. The chain's CDR3 is CASSETGLRPEAFF. CDR3 in DNA: TGTGCCAGCAGCGAAACAGGGTTACGCCCTGAAGCTTTCTTT.